This TCR beta chain stems from a study of blood T cell repertoires in COVID-19. This clone has only a few counts. Trimming cost V 3 bases and J 6 bases; bases outside gene matches: 4. The CDR3 is 15 residues long. CDR1 MDHEN and CDR2 SYDVKM come from the germline V gene. Original processing notes: Scientists estimated how many nucleated cells there were by amplifying reference gene primers. Here immunoSEQ multiplex PCR was the method, and the copy in TCRdb shows in-frame clones only, minus some. The DNA was the basis for D and trimming; V, J and clone size are from that table. Of hundreds of thousands of clones listed, around 82% are singletons.

The V call is TRBV28, the J call TRBJ2-2, with TRBD2 identical over 10 bases. The source material was peripheral blood. The sequence was obtained from a woman older than 75 with active or convalescent COVID-19. CDR3 bases: TGTGCCAGCAGTTTGAGCGGGGGGGCCTCCGGGGAGCTGTTTTTT. Protein sequence: CASSLSGGASGELFF. Full variable domain (rest looked up from reference TRBV28 and TRBJ2-2): DVKVTQSSRYLVKRTGEKVFLECVQDMDHENMFWYRQDPGLGLRLIYFSYDVKMKEKGDIPEGYSVSREKKERFSLILESASTNQTSMYLCASSLSGGASGELFFGEGSRLTVL.